This T cell receptor (beta chain) came from a study of OX40 agonist ivuxolimab in advanced cancers. Study summary: Across the patients, intravenous ivuxolimab was delivered every 2 weeks at 0.01 to 10 mg/kg. The dose-escalation group included hepatocellular carcinoma, melanoma, renal cell carcinoma and head and neck cancer.

Produced via immunoSEQ multiplex PCR; TCRdb's table is partial and in-frame only. The sample carries under 80,000 clones, approximately 86% recorded once. Per germline, CDR1 KGHSH and CDR2 LQKENI. The CDR3 consists of 12 residues. Trimming shortened V by 3 bases and J by 0 bases, and 3 bases separated the two germline ends. The source is an adult with an advanced solid tumor such as melanoma, head and neck, liver or kidney cancer. The sequenced sample was CD4+ or CD8+ T cells sorted from blood, obtained in a trial of the OX40 agonist ivuxolimab. The rearrangement uses TRBV18 and TRBJ2-7, with D unresolved. The CDR3 loop is CASSPASYEQYF. The DNA for the CDR3 is TGTGCCAGCTCACCGGCCTCCTACGAGCAGTACTTC. Filled out from reference TRBV18 and TRBJ2-7, the complete variable domain reads NAGVMQNPRHLVRRRGQEARLRCSPMKGHSHVYWYRQLPEEGLKFMVYLQKENIIDESGMPKERFSAEFPKEGPSILRIQQVVRGDSAAYFCASSPASYEQYFGPGTRLTVT.